These 8 T cell receptor beta chains were sequenced from one sample in a study of breast tumors, draining lymph nodes, adjacent tissues. Breast cancer patients provided tissue from their axillary draining lymph nodes. In TCRdb, the multiplex PCR reads were re-called with MiXCR into one record per CDR3 protein. The sample has fewer than 90,000 distinct CDR3 sequences, over 25% seen once. Sample: axillary lymph node tissue. These receptors were collected from a female donor with breast cancer. Some clones in this sample may be carry-over from other donors' samples.

This clonotype was counted ten times or more. One junction end does not reproduce the germline sequence, and a read error may be involved. The V and J genes are TRBV7-9 and TRBJ1-3; D is perhaps TRBD1 (5 bases). Germline values: CDR1 SEHNR, CDR2 FQNEAQ (reference sequence). The CDR3 extends over 17 amino acids. The CDR3 is CASSLIPAAGFGNPIYF. CDR3 coding DNA: TGTGCCAGCAGCTTAATTCCGGCGGCAGGGTTTGGAAACCCCATATATTTT.

This clonotype was seen repeatedly, ten times or more. V and J are TRBV5-6 and TRBJ1-6, with TRBD1 matching over 9 bases. The ends lost 2 bases at V and 10 bases at J; junction bases unmatched: 4. The CDR3 totals 14 residues. The germline V gene encodes CDR1 SGHDT and CDR2 YYEEEE. CDR3 bases: TGTGCCAGCAGCTTAACAGGGGGCGAGTCACCCCTCCACTTT. Residues: CASSLTGGESPLHF.

As regards this clonotype: Mismatch with germline at one junction end may stem from a read error. The gene calls are TRBV20-1 and TRBJ2-1, with 12 bases fitting TRBD2. CDR1 is DFQATT and CDR2 is SNEGSKA in the germline V gene (reference sequence). This CDR3 comprises 13 residues. CDR3 region: CSERLAGAYERFF. The CDR3 DNA reads as TGCAGTGAAAGACTAGCGGGAGCCTATGAGCGGTTCTTC.

The chain joins TRBV12-3 or TRBV12-4 to TRBJ2-1; a possible D gene is TRBD2 (5 bases). Deletions cut 6 bases from V and 10 bases from J, with 22 bases between. The CDR3 length is 15 residues. DNA of the CDR3: TGTGCCAGCAGCCGCACCGACGGATCAACGGGGGAGCAGTTCTTC. Protein sequence: CASSRTDGSTGEQFF.

This clonotype was seen ten or more times. V gene TRBV19 combines with J gene TRBJ2-2; 7 bases match TRBD1. V lost 4 bases and J lost 2; bases outside the gene matches: 7. Germline V gene lookup returns CDR1 LNHDA and CDR2 SQIVND (reference sequence). The CDR3 extends over 16 amino acids. CDR3: CASSKGSGGNTGELFF. The CDR3 nucleotides are TGTGCCAGTAGTAAGGGCTCAGGGGGAAACACCGGGGAGCTGTTTTTT.

There are many counts of this clonotype. CDR3 region: CASSDDLLTDTQYF. CDR3 DNA: TGTGCCAGCAGTGATGACCTTCTCACAGATACGCAGTATTTT. The rearrangement links TRBV25-1 to TRBJ2-3; D unclear. Germline CDR1 MGHDK, CDR2 SYGVNS. Trimming pared 3 bases from V and 2 bases from J, leaving 9 bases between. The CDR3 contains 14 residues. The full variable domain, rest sourced from reference TRBV25-1 and TRBJ2-3, is EADIYQTPRYLVIGTGKKITLECSQTMGHDKMYWYQQDPGMELHLIHYSYGVNSTEKGDLSSESTVSRIRTEHFPLTLESARPSHTSQYLCASSDDLLTDTQYFGPGTRLTVL.

The CDR3 loop reads CAIRTDTQYF. As DNA, the CDR3 is TGTGCCATCAGGACAGATACGCAGTATTTT. The J gene is TRBJ2-3, the V gene TRBV10-3, with no clear D. The CDR3 is 10 residues long. Germline CDR1 reads ENHRY; CDR2 reads SYGVKD. Trimming left V 6 bases short and J 3 bases short, with 1 base between.

This chain connects TRBV14 to TRBJ1-4; no clear D. The V and J ends lost 2 bases and 4 bases respectively, with 11 bases between them. Germline CDR1 is SGHDN and CDR2 is FVKESK. This CDR3 is built from 15 residues. CDR3 nucleotide sequence: TGTGCCAGCAGCCAAACAGTGTCGGGTAATGAAAAACTGTTTTTT. It translates to CASSQTVSGNEKLFF.